The TCR beta chain described here comes from a study of Tregs in tolerant kidney transplant recipients. Related graft donors supplied nonmyeloablative bone marrow transplants, and mixed chimerism was transient. The germline gives CDR1 SGDLS, CDR2 YYNGEE. The CDR3 sequence is 12 residues long. V gave up 4 bases and J gave up 1 base, with 5 bases separating them. The table came from immunoSEQ multiplex PCR; TCRdb's copy has only in-frame clones and leaves some out. The table includes roughly 54,000 clones, approximately 89% detected once. The receptor was isolated from a human patient who received a combined kidney and bone marrow transplant. Some of these T cells may belong to the graft donor. Sequencing was performed on CD8+ T cells from blood (PBMCs), taken 12 months after the transplant. The chain uses TRBV9 and TRBJ1-1; D is unclear. The CDR3 DNA follows: TGTGCCAGCAGCCCAGGGAACACTGAAGCTTTCTTT. It is translated as CASSPGNTEAFF. Drawing the rest from reference TRBV9 and TRBJ1-1, the complete variable domain is DSGVTQTPKHLITATGQRVTLRCSPRSGDLSVYWYQQSLDQGLQFLIQYYNGEERAKGNILERFSAQQFPDLHSELNLSSLELGDSALYFCASSPGNTEAFFGQGTRLTVV.